These 16 T cell receptor beta chains originate from one sample sequenced in a study of neurological immune-mediated disorders. Via MiXCR, TCRdb re-called the 5' RACE reads, giving one row per CDR3 protein. Among roughly 30,000 distinct CDR3 sequences listed, about 12% were seen once. Specimen: PBMCs. The receptor source for this set is a woman between 55 and 75 years old in good health.

This clonotype was seen many times. The chain uses TRBV3-1 and TRBJ1-1; possibly TRBD1 for D (5 bases). In germline, CDR1 is LGHDT, CDR2 YNNKEL (reference sequence). The CDR3 has 13 residues. Trimming took off 4 bases at V and 6 bases at J, with 12 bases between the two ends. CDR3 amino acids: CASSREGRAEAFF. CDR3 nucleotides: TGTGCCAGCAGCCGGGAGGGCAGGGCTGAAGCTTTCTTT.

In this sample, this clonotype turned up many times. J is TRBJ1-2 and V is TRBV20-1; TRBD1 matches 11 bases. The CDR3 has 17 amino acids. With 0 bases clipped from V and 3 bases from J, the junction kept 9 bases outside the gene matches. CDR1 and CDR2 (germline): DFQATT, SNEGSKA (reference sequence). This chain's CDR3 is CSARDYADRGPDYGYTF. CDR3 nucleotides: TGCAGTGCTAGAGACTATGCGGACAGGGGGCCTGACTATGGCTACACCTTC.

Many counts were recorded for this clonotype. This rearrangement joins TRBV5-1 to TRBJ2-7, with unresolved D. This CDR3 has 14 residues. Looked up from germline, CDR1 is SGHRS and CDR2 is YFSETQ. The V gene lost 4 bases and the J gene lost 5 bases, with 16 bases spanning the gap. The CDR3 is CASSPRTADHEQYF. CDR3 DNA: TGCGCCAGCAGCCCGAGAACAGCAGACCACGAGCAGTACTTC. The variable domain in full, completed from reference TRBV5-1 and TRBJ2-7, reads KAGVTQTPRYLIKTRGQQVTLSCSPISGHRSVSWYQQTPGQGLQFLFEYFSETQRNKGNFPGRFSGRQFSNSRSEMNVSTLELGDSALYLCASSPRTADHEQYFGPGTRLTVT.

The chain employs TRBV6-2 or TRBV6-3 and TRBJ1-5; D possibly corresponds to TRBD1 (5 bases). Deletions cut 7 bases from V and 5 bases from J, with 12 bases between. The CDR3 consists of 13 residues. The germline V gene has CDR1 MNHEY and CDR2 SVGEGT. The CDR3 bases are TGTGCCAGCAACCTTTGGGACGATCAGCCCCAGCATTTT. Translating gives CASNLWDDQPQHF.

This clonotype was counted many times. This rearrangement joins TRBV20-1 to TRBJ2-5; D is possibly TRBD2 (7 bases). With 5 bases removed from V and 7 bases from J, the gap between germline ends came to 23 bases. Germline V gene data show CDR1 as DFQATT and CDR2 as SNEGSKA (reference sequence). This CDR3 is 15 amino acids long. The CDR3: CSADDRGGGGRTQYF. CDR3 DNA: TGCAGTGCTGATGATAGGGGGGGAGGTGGGAGGACCCAGTACTTC.

The V and J genes are TRBV7-9 and TRBJ2-3; 8 nucleotides align to TRBD1. V gave up 5 bases and J gave up 5 bases; unmatched junction bases: 9. This CDR3 comprises 15 residues. Germline CDR1 SEHNR, CDR2 FQNEAQ (reference sequence). CDR3 protein: CASSPSTGVVDTQYF. DNA of the CDR3: TGTGCCAGCAGCCCCTCGACAGGGGTTGTAGATACGCAGTATTTT.

This clonotype was seen at least ten times. The V call is TRBV9, the J call TRBJ1-6; no clear D gene. The CDR3 has 16 residues. Germline V gene lookup returns CDR1 SGDLS and CDR2 YYNGEE. Trimming removed 4 bases from V and 8 bases from J, with 19 bases in between. The DNA for the CDR3 is TGTGCCAGCAGCTTACAAGACGGCCCTTTGGATTCACCCCTCCACTTT. Translation gives CASSLQDGPLDSPLHF.

This clonotype was seen many times. V is TRBV20-1 and J is TRBJ1-1, with no clear D. Germline V gene data show CDR1 as DFQATT and CDR2 as SNEGSKA (reference sequence). The CDR3 runs 13 residues. The V and J ends lost 3 bases and 2 bases respectively, with 10 bases between them. The CDR3 nucleotides read TGCAGTGCTAGGACGGAGCCAAACACTGAAGCTTTCTTT. Translation: CSARTEPNTEAFF.

On this clonotype: The germline gene is not matched at one end of the junction; a read error may be the cause. The CDR3 protein is CASSLARETEAFF. CDR3 sequence (DNA): TGTGCCAGCAGCTTAGCGCGGGAGACTGAAGCGTTCTTT. J is TRBJ1-1 and V is TRBV7-2; D remains ambiguous. Germline values: CDR1 SGHTA, CDR2 FQGNSA. This CDR3 has 13 residues.

This clonotype was detected ten times or more. The CDR3: CASTLGHLRSASPLHF. The CDR3 DNA is TGTGCCAGCACCCTGGGACATCTTCGGTCAGCATCACCCCTCCACTTT. The chain couples TRBV5-6 to TRBJ1-6, with a tentative D call TRBD1 (6 bases). Germline V gene data show CDR1 as SGHDT and CDR2 as YYEEEE. The CDR3 consists of 16 residues. Trimming took 6 bases from V and 10 from J, leaving 23 bases between them.

This clonotype is judged medium-sized. This chain connects TRBV4-3 to TRBJ1-6; maybe TRBD1 (5 bases). Trimming pared 0 bases from V and 6 bases from J, leaving 12 bases between. The germline gives CDR1 LGHNA, CDR2 YSLEER. This CDR3 has 16 residues. This chain's CDR3 is CASSQEKGLSNSPLHF. Written as DNA, the CDR3 is TGCGCCAGCAGCCAAGAAAAGGGGCTGAGTAATTCACCCCTCCACTTT.

This clonotype was seen repeatedly, ten times or more. The V and J genes are TRBV5-1 and TRBJ2-7; D might be TRBD1 (5 bases). CDR1 is SGHRS and CDR2 is YFSETQ in the germline V gene. Between the trimmed V and J ends, which lost 2 bases and 6 bases, there was a span of 9 bases. The CDR3 runs 12 residues. The CDR3 region has the DNA TGCGCCAGCAGCTTCAGGGTAGGCGAGCAGTACTTC. Translation: CASSFRVGEQYF.

This clonotype was seen repeatedly, ten times or more. V usage is TRBV7-3 and J usage is TRBJ2-2, with D maybe TRBD2 (6 bases). CDR1 is SGHTA and CDR2 is FQGTGA in the germline V gene. The ends were cut back, 2 bases at V and 4 bases at J, with 17 bases in the middle. The CDR3 is 17 residues long. The DNA for the CDR3 is TGTGCCAGCAGCTTACGAGGAGGGACGGCCTTCACCGGGGAGCTGTTTTTT. Its translation: CASSLRGGTAFTGELFF. Full variable domain (missing parts from reference TRBV7-3 and TRBJ2-2): GAGVSQTPSNKVTEKGKYVELRCDPISGHTALYWYRQSLGQGPEFLIYFQGTGAADDSGLPNDRFFAVRPEGSVSTLKIQRTERGDSAVYLCASSLRGGTAFTGELFFGEGSRLTVL.

This clonotype was seen more than once but under ten times. This chain links TRBV12-3 or TRBV12-4 with TRBJ2-5; no reliable D call. With 5 bases removed from V and 5 bases from J, the gap between germline ends came to 12 bases. The CDR3 consists of 13 residues. This CDR3 reads CASSGLEGETQYF. CDR3 DNA sequence: TGTGCCAGCAGTGGGCTTGAAGGGGAGACCCAGTACTTC.

This clonotype was seen ten or more times. The chain recombines TRBV12-3 or TRBV12-4 with TRBJ1-2; D is unclear. V lost 1 base and J lost 8, with 11 bases in between. CDR3 length: 13 residues. CDR3 residues: CASSLGTEKGYTF. Here the CDR3 DNA reads TGTGCCAGCAGTTTAGGGACCGAGAAGGGCTACACCTTC.

Notes on this clonotype: A clone one base away is much larger, so this may be a read error. The conserved closing phenylalanine or tryptophan is absent in this CDR3, likely reflecting a read error. Because the CDR3's place on the DNA is in doubt, the DNA is left out and the CDR3 is given as listed by TCRdb. V usage is TRBV6-5 and J usage is TRBJ2-7; no DNA check was done on the table's D call, TRBD1. The germline gives CDR1 MNHEY, CDR2 SVGAGI. With termini counted, the CDR3 has 14 amino acids. The CDR3 loop reads CASSRGILSYEHYI.